The TCR beta chain under discussion was sequenced for a study of PD-1 blockade in mismatch repair-deficient tumors. Study in general: All were previously treated, progressing patients with eleven to twelve mismatch repair-deficient cancer types.

J gave up 2 bases and V 3 bases, and 4 bases lay outside the gene matches. CDR3 length equals 15 residues. The germline V gene encodes CDR1 LNHNV and CDR2 YYDKDF (reference sequence). Method: immunoSEQ multiplex PCR; TCRdb's copy keeps in-frame clones and lacks some. The table records fewer than 100,000 clones, 81% of them present only once. The V gene is TRBV15, the J gene TRBJ1-1; 9 positions match TRBD1. The receptor was isolated from an adult with mismatch repair-deficient cancer. The material was peripheral blood, obtained 12 weeks after starting pembrolizumab. The CDR3 protein is CATSRDRGANTEAFF. The CDR3 DNA reads TGTGCCACCAGCAGGGACAGGGGTGCCAACACTGAAGCTTTCTTT.